This TCR beta chain stems from a study of blood T cells in healthy people across ages. With a J-beta primer mix and a sample-barcoded 5' primer, a second PCR ran roughly 6 to 11 cycles. TCRdb ran MiXCR on the 5' RACE reads and lists one entry per CDR3 protein. Among approximately 960,000 distinct CDR3 sequences listed, approximately 32% were seen once. From germline, CDR1 is SQVTM and CDR2 ANQGSEA. The length of the CDR3 is 15 residues. Trimming took off 7 bases at V and 2 bases at J, with 20 bases between the two ends. Samples had at least 7 million PBMCs isolated from them. These data were also reused for a study on T cells of mothers and their children. That paper states: In this cohort, donors were three healthy Caucasian mothers plus their six children. Unrelated mother-child pairs always had slightly, but never significantly, lower normalized overlap than related pairs.

The sequence was obtained from a woman aged 40 to 50 in good health. Sequencing input: blood. The V and J genes are TRBV29-1 and TRBJ2-5; tentative D call: TRBD1 (6 bases). CDR3 nucleotides: TGCAGCGCGGGAAGATACGGGACAAAGCAAGAGACCCAGTACTTC. It translates to CSAGRYGTKQETQYF.